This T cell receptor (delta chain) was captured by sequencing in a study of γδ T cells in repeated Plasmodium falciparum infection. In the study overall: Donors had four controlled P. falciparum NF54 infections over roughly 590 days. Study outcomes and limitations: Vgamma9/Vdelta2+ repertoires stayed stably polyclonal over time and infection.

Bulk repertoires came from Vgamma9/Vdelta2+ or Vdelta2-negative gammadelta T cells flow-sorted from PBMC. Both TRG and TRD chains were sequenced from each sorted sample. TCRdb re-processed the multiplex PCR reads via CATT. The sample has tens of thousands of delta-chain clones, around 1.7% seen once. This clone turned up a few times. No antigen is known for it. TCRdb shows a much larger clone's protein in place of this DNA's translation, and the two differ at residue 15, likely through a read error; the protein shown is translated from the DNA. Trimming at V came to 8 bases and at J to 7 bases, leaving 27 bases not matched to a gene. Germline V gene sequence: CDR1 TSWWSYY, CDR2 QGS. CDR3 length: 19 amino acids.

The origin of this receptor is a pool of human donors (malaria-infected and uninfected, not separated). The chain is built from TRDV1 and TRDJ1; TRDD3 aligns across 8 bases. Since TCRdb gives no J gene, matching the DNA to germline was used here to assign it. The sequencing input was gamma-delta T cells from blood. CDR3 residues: CALKFYRTVLGARTGKLIF. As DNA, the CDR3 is TGTGCTCTTAAATTCTACCGAACGGTACTGGGGGCCCGCACGGGTAAACTCATCTTT.